Sequencing of this T cell receptor (beta chain) was carried out in a study of OX40 agonist ivuxolimab in advanced cancers. Overall study: An agonistic human IgG2 monoclonal antibody against OX40 (CD134) was given.

The CDR3 contains 14 residues. V lost 5 bases to trimming and J lost 6 bases, with 17 bases between them. Germline values: CDR1 PRHDT, CDR2 FYEKMQ (reference sequence). Profiling relied on immunoSEQ multiplex PCR, and the TCRdb table lists in-frame clones only, not all of them. The sample lists about 49,000 clones, about 86% occurring once. Cycle 7 day 1, cycle 4 day 1, and baseline were the timepoints at which blood was sampled. The sequence came from an adult with an advanced solid tumor such as melanoma, head and neck, liver or kidney cancer. Sequencing used CD4+ or CD8+ T cells sorted from blood, obtained in a trial of the OX40 agonist ivuxolimab. The chain carries TRBV13 and TRBJ2-7; D assignment may be TRBD1 or TRBD2 (5 bases each). CDR3 amino acids: CASSLGRLGGEQYF. In nucleotides, the CDR3 is TGTGCCAGCAGCCTGGGACGCCTTGGAGGCGAGCAGTACTTC.